The source of this TCR beta chain is a study of T cell repertoires in cytomegalovirus infection. Germline CDR1 is MNHNY and CDR2 is SVGAGI (reference sequence). CDR3 length: 14 amino acids. Trimming removed 6 bases at V and 5 bases at J, with 16 bases between. A single record per CDR3 protein comes from TCRdb applying MiXCR to the reads. The repertoire has roughly 860,000 distinct CDR3 sequences, less than 35% of them found once; the top ten carry around 11%. This clonotype has ten or more counts. Its antigen remains unknown. Sequencing used cultured CD8+ T cells from PBMCs, obtained from culture after CMV antigen stimulation. The clonotype originates from a human donor in good health (CMV status not recorded). Some clones in this sample may be carry-over from other donors' samples. The rearrangement joins TRBV6-6 to TRBJ1-2, with unresolved D. DNA of the CDR3: TGTGCCAGCAGAGGCCCCGAGGGTGAATATGGCTACACCTTC. Residues: CASRGPEGEYGYTF.